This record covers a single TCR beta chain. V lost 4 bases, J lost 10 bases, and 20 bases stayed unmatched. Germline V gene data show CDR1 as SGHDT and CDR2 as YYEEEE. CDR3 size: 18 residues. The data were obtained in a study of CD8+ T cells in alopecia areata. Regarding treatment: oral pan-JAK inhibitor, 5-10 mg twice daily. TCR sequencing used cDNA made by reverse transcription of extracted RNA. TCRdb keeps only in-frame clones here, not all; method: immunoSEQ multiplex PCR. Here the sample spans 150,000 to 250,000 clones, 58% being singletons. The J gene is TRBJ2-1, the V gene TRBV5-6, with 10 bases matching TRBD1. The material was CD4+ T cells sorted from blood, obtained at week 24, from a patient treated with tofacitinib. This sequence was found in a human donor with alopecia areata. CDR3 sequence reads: CASSHMESTGQGTGEQFF. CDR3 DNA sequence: TGTGCCAGCAGCCATATGGAATCCACGGGACAGGGGACAGGGGAGCAGTTCTTC.